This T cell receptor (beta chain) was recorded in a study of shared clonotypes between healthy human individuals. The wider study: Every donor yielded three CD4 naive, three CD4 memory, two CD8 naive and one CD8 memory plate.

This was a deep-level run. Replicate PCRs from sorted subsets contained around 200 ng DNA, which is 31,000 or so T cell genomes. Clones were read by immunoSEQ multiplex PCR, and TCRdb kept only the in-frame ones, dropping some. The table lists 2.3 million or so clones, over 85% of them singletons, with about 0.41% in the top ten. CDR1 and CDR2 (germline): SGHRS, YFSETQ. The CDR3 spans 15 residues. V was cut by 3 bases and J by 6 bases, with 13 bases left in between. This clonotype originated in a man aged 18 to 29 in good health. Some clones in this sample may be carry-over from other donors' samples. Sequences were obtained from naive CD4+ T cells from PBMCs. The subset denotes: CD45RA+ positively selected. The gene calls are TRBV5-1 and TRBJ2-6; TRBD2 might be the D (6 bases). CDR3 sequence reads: CASSSGTLTANVLTF. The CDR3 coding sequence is TGCGCCAGCAGCTCCGGGACTCTTACGGCCAACGTCCTGACTTTC.